These 11 T cell receptor beta chains came from one sample sequenced in a study of T cells expressing NK-cell markers. Each CDR3 protein gets one entry in TCRdb, which reprocessed the 5' RACE reads and gives no DNA. The record lists some 340,000 distinct CDR3 sequences, of which the ten most abundant hold 5% to 5.5%. The sample comprised blood T cells: a sorted CD56 or NKG2C T cell subset, CD4+ or CD8+ T cells, or bulk PBMC T cells (not recorded which). The receptor set was obtained from a man between 18 and 69 years old in good health.

The rearrangement uses TRBV2 and TRBJ2-7; TCRdb's D gene call, TRBD2, goes unchecked for lack of DNA. This CDR3 contains 16 residues. The germline CDR1 and CDR2 sequences are SNHLY and FYNNEI. The CDR3 sequence is CASTLGLTGPTYEQYF.

This chain joins TRBV28 and TRBJ2-7; no DNA is available, so the TRBD2 call from TCRdb remains unchecked. The germline V gene encodes CDR1 MDHEN and CDR2 SYDVKM. The CDR3 runs to 16 residues. The CDR3 here is CASSRGGGQLAYEQYF.

This chain joins TRBV29-1 and TRBJ1-4; the D gene TCRdb calls, TRBD1, cannot be checked with no DNA. CDR1 and CDR2 (germline): SQVTM, ANQGSEA. The CDR3 consists of 13 residues. CDR3 in amino acids: CSVVTGKGEKLFF.

The J gene is TRBJ1-4, the V gene TRBV7-6. The CDR3 consists of 14 residues. Germline V CDR1 and CDR2: SGHVS, FNYEAQ. This chain's CDR3 is CASSKHGTNEKLFF. The variable domain in full, completed from reference TRBV7-6 and TRBJ1-4, reads GAGVSQSPRYKVTKRGQDVALRCDPISGHVSLYWYRQALGQGPEFLTYFNYEAQQDKSGLPNDRFSAERPEGSISTLTIQRTEQRDSAMYRCASSKHGTNEKLFFGSGTQLSVL.

The rearrangement links TRBV20-1 to TRBJ2-5; absent DNA, TCRdb's TRBD2 call cannot be checked. CDR3 length equals 16 residues. Germline V gives CDR1 DFQATT, CDR2 SNEGSKA (reference sequence). Here the CDR3 reads CSATRTSGGSRETQYF.

The gene calls are TRBV12-3 or TRBV12-4 and TRBJ1-1; the D call of TRBD1 rests on TCRdb alone, since no DNA is present to check it. The CDR3 covers 15 residues. The CDR3 is CASSPNGVGGTEAFF.

The chain is built from TRBV7-3 and TRBJ2-5; TCRdb returns TRBD2, unconfirmable since there is no DNA. The CDR3 is 15 amino acids. Germline CDR1 is SGHTA and CDR2 is FQGTGA. The CDR3 sequence is CASSLSGGMRETQYF.

V and J are TRBV27 and TRBJ2-6. The germline V gene encodes CDR1 MNHEY and CDR2 SMNVEV (reference sequence). CDR3 length: 17 residues. CDR3 sequence: CASSFQMETSGANVLTF. Using reference TRBV27 and TRBJ2-6 for the parts outside the CDR3, the full variable domain is EAQVTQNPRYLITVTGKKLTVTCSQNMNHEYMSWYRQDPGLGLRQIYYSMNVEVTDKGDVPEGYKVSRKEKRNFPLILESPSPNQTSLYFCASSFQMETSGANVLTFGAGSRLTVL.

The rearrangement joins TRBV5-6 to TRBJ1-1; TCRdb's D call of TRBD1 is untestable without DNA. CDR3 size: 15 residues. Germline CDR1 SGHDT, CDR2 YYEEEE. This chain's CDR3 is CASSPTGIENTEAFF.

This chain uses TRBV29-1 with TRBJ2-7; the TCRdb call, TRBD1, lacks DNA for checking. The CDR3 covers 15 residues. Germline assignment: CDR1 SQVTM and CDR2 ANQGSEA. The chain's CDR3 is CSVVLVPDRVYEQYF.

This CDR3 reads CASSFRLAGGETQYF. V usage is TRBV13 and J usage is TRBJ2-5; as DNA is missing, the TRBD2 call by TCRdb cannot be tested. The CDR3 is made up of 15 amino acids. Germline CDR1 reads PRHDT; CDR2 reads FYEKMQ (reference sequence).